This TCR beta chain was recovered during a study of beta chain features in type 1 diabetes. Study-level information: Summed over all samples, the examined sorted cells came to 107,917,701. Overall study findings and caveats: Moderately but significantly shorter TCRB CDR3s were found in Type 1 diabetes patients in all four CD4+ subsets. A pattern of fewer insertions and more deletions at VDJ junctions was seen in type 1 diabetes patients. Although PCR might favor shorter templates, it would do so equally in patients and controls.

The germline CDR1 and CDR2 sequences are KGHSH and LQKENI. The CDR3 covers 16 residues. V gave up 3 bases and J gave up 7 bases; unmatched junction bases: 13. In regard to this clone: The antigen is undetermined.

Expressed TCRB transcripts got sequenced, as all isolated RNA was reverse transcribed. Sequencing used immunoSEQ multiplex PCR; TCRdb keeps in-frame clones, though not all of them. Of 200,000 to 250,000 clones in the sample, less than 35% are singletons; the top ten hold approximately 4%. Sequenced input: central memory CD4+ T cells from blood. The rearrangement links TRBV18 to TRBJ2-7, with TRBD1 identical over 9 bases. The clonotype originates from a man in his thirties or forties in good health. The DNA for the CDR3 is TGTGCCAGCTCACCGCGGACAGGGGCCATCGGAGGAGAGCAGTACTTC. As protein: CASSPRTGAIGGEQYF. The full variable domain, completed using reference TRBV18 and TRBJ2-7, is NAGVMQNPRHLVRRRGQEARLRCSPMKGHSHVYWYRQLPEEGLKFMVYLQKENIIDESGMPKERFSAEFPKEGPSILRIQQVVRGDSAAYFCASSPRTGAIGGEQYFGPGTRLTVT.